Listed below are T cell receptor beta chains from one sample, sequenced in a study of cytomegalovirus exposure and HLA in healthy donors. Produced via immunoSEQ multiplex PCR; TCRdb's table is partial and in-frame only. Of approximately 150,000 clones listed, around 70% are singletons. Input material: PBMCs. The receptors were sampled from a man aged 35-49 years in good health and CMV-seronegative. Each CDR3 is given with its conserved first and last residue. A D gene is named only where the DNA matches it firmly. Not all rows give a size; the values are once, few, many and, for expanded clones, a class.

v_gene: TRBV7-2; j_gene: TRBJ2-7; abundance: few; d_gene: TRBD1; CDR3nt: TGTGCCAGCAGCCCAGGGTTTCCGGGACAGGGCTCCTACGAGCAGTACTTC; CDR3aa: CASSPGFPGQGSYEQYF
v_gene: TRBV2; j_gene: TRBJ2-7; abundance: -; d_gene: TRBD2; CDR3nt: TGTGCCAGCAGCCCCCGGGAGGGGCTCTCCTACGAGCAGTACTTC; CDR3aa: CASSPREGLSYEQYF
v_gene: TRBV6-5; j_gene: TRBJ2-7; abundance: large; d_gene: TRBD2; CDR3nt: TGTGCCAGCAGTTACTCGCTAGCGGGTTCCTACGAGCAGTACTTC; CDR3aa: CASSYSLAGSYEQYF
v_gene: TRBV5-1; j_gene: TRBJ1-1; abundance: -; d_gene: -; CDR3nt: TGCGCCAGCAGCTTGGTCCCCCACAATATGAACACTGAAGCTTTCTTT; CDR3aa: CASSLVPHNMNTEAFF
v_gene: TRBV5-6; j_gene: TRBJ2-5; abundance: -; d_gene: TRBD2; CDR3nt: TGTGCCAGCAGCTCAGGACTAGCGGGGGGCCGTTGGGAGACCCAGTACTTC; CDR3aa: CASSSGLAGGRWETQYF
v_gene: TRBV28; j_gene: TRBJ2-5; abundance: -; d_gene: -; CDR3nt: TGTGCCAGCAGTTTTGCCAGGGGTCCGGAAGAGACCCAGTACTTC; CDR3aa: CASSFARGPEETQYF
v_gene: TRBV27; j_gene: TRBJ2-7; abundance: few; d_gene: -; CDR3nt: TGTGCCAGCAGTTTACACTGGGGGGACTACGAGCAGTACTTC; CDR3aa: CASSLHWGDYEQYF
v_gene: TRBV11-2; j_gene: TRBJ2-1; abundance: -; d_gene: TRBD2; CDR3nt: TGTGCCAGCAGCCTAGCGGGAGGTTACAATGAGCAGTTCTTC; CDR3aa: CASSLAGGYNEQFF
v_gene: TRBV30; j_gene: TRBJ2-3; abundance: -; d_gene: TRBD1; CDR3nt: TGTGCCTGGAGAAGACAGGGGACAGATACGCAGTATTTT; CDR3aa: CAWRRQGTDTQYF
v_gene: TRBV7-6; j_gene: TRBJ2-3; abundance: -; d_gene: -; CDR3nt: TGTGCCAGCAGCTTAGGGGGGGGCGTAGATACGCAGTATTTT; CDR3aa: CASSLGGGVDTQYF
v_gene: TRBV28; j_gene: TRBJ1-3; abundance: -; d_gene: -; CDR3nt: TGTGCCAGCAGACCCACAGGGAACTCTGGAAACACCATATATTTT; CDR3aa: CASRPTGNSGNTIYF
v_gene: TRBV9; j_gene: TRBJ2-2; abundance: -; d_gene: -; CDR3nt: TGTGCCAGCAGCGTAGGAGGCAGGGCAGGGGTAGGCACCGGGGAGCTGTTTTTT; CDR3aa: CASSVGGRAGVGTGELFF
v_gene: TRBV5-6; j_gene: TRBJ1-4; abundance: -; d_gene: TRBD1; CDR3nt: TGTGCCAGCAGCTTTGGGGGGACAGGCAGGCTGCCGGGTGAAAAACTGTTTTTT; CDR3aa: CASSFGGTGRLPGEKLFF
v_gene: TRBV5-1; j_gene: TRBJ1-2; abundance: -; d_gene: TRBD1; CDR3nt: TGCGCCAGCAGCTTCGCCGGGACAGGGGTCCCTGGCTACACCTTC; CDR3aa: CASSFAGTGVPGYTF
v_gene: TRBV19; j_gene: TRBJ2-6; abundance: -; d_gene: -; CDR3nt: TGTGCCAGTACCCCGGGGGCCAACGTCCTGACTTTC; CDR3aa: CASTPGANVLTF
v_gene: TRBV23-1; j_gene: TRBJ2-6; abundance: -; d_gene: TRBD1; CDR3nt: TGCGCCAGCAGTCACTTAGACAGGGGGCGCGGTGGGGCCAACGTCCTGACTTTC; CDR3aa: CASSHLDRGRGGANVLTF
v_gene: TRBV6-1; j_gene: TRBJ2-7; abundance: -; d_gene: TRBD2; CDR3nt: TGTGCCAGCAGTTGGACTAGCGTCTACGAGCAGTACTTC; CDR3aa: CASSWTSVYEQYF
v_gene: TRBV7-2; j_gene: TRBJ1-2; abundance: -; d_gene: -; CDR3nt: TGTGCCAGCAGCCCCGCGAGGGGGACCTATGGCTACACCTTC; CDR3aa: CASSPARGTYGYTF